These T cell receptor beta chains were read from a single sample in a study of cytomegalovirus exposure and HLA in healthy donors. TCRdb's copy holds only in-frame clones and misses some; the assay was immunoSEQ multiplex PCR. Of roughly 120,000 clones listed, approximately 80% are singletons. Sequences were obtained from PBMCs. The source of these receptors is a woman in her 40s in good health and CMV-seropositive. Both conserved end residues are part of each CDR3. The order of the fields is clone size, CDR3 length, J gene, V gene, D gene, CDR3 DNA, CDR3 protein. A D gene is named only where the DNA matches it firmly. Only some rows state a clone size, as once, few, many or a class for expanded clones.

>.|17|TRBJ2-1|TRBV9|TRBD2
TGTGCCAGCAGCGTGTCCCCGGCTAGCGGGATGACGAATGAGCAGTTCTTC
CASSVSPASGMTNEQFF
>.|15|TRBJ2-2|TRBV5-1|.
TGCGCCAGCGCGTGGCAGGTTACAAACACCGGGGAGCTGTTTTTT
CASAWQVTNTGELFF
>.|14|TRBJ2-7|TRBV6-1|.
TGTGCCAGCAGTGTCGGGGACTGGAACTACGAGCAGTACTTC
CASSVGDWNYEQYF
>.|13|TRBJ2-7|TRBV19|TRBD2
TGTGCCAGTAGTACTAGCGGGAGGACCGAGCAGTACTTC
CASSTSGRTEQYF
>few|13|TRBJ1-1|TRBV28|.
TGTGCCAGCAGTTTTGGGGGGAGCACTGAAGCTTTCTTT
CASSFGGSTEAFF
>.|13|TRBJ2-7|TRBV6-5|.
TGTGCCAGCAGTGAGGCGGACTCCTACGAGCAGTACTTC
CASSEADSYEQYF
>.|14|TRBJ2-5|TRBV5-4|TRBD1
TGTGCCAGCAGCTCTGACAGGGGGGTCGAGACCCAGTACTTC
CASSSDRGVETQYF
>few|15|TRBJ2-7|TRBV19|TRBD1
TGTGCCAGTAGCTCCGGGACAGGGAGCTCCTACGAGCAGTACTTC
CASSSGTGSSYEQYF
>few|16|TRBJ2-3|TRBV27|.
TGTGCCAGCAGTTTAAAAGCCGGGACTAGCACAGATACGCAGTATTTT
CASSLKAGTSTDTQYF
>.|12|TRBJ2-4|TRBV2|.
TGTGCCAGCAGTCCGGGCAAAAACATTCAGTACTTC
CASSPGKNIQYF
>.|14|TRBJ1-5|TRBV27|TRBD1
TGTGCCAGCAGTTTTCGGGACAGAAATCAGCCCCAGCATTTT
CASSFRDRNQPQHF
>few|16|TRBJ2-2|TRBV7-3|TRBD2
TGTGCCAGCAGCCACCAGGGAGGGCTTGGCACCGGGGAGCTGTTTTTT
CASSHQGGLGTGELFF
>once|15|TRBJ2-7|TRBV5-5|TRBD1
TGTGCCAGCAGCTTGGCCGGGGACAGGGGGCCCGAGCAGTACTTC
CASSLAGDRGPEQYF
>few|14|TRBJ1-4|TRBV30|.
TGTGCCTGGAGTGTACTGGCGGCGGGTGAAAAACTGTTTTTT
CAWSVLAAGEKLFF
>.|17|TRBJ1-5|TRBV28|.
TGTGCCAGCAGTTTTTTATCGGCCAGTCCTGGGCGTCAGCCCCAGCATTTT
CASSFLSASPGRQPQHF
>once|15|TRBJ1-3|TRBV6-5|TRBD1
TGTGCCAGCAGTTCCGGGACAGGGTCTGGAAACACCATATATTTT
CASSSGTGSGNTIYF
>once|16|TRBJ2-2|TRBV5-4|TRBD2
TGTGCCAGCAGCCTTAGCGGGAGGGCCGGGACCGGGGAGCTGTTTTTT
CASSLSGRAGTGELFF
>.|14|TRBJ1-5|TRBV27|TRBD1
TGTGCCAGCAGTCCTCGGACAGGGGATCAGCCCCAGCATTTT
CASSPRTGDQPQHF
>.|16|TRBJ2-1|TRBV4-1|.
TGCGCCAGCAGCCCCGTTAGCGGCCAGCGGGACAATGAGCAGTTCTTC
CASSPVSGQRDNEQFF
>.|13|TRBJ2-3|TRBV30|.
TGTGCCTGGAGTATCCTACTATCTGATACGCAGTATTTT
CAWSILLSDTQYF
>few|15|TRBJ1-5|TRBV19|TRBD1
TGTGCCAGCCGGGACAGGGCTTATAGCAATCAGCCCCAGCATTTT
CASRDRAYSNQPQHF
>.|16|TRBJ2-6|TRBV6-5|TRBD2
TGTGCCAGCAGTTACTCCTGGTCGCGGGGGGCCAACGGCCTGACTTTC
CASSYSWSRGANGLTF
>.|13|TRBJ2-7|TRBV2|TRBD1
TGTGCCAGCATACGGGAGACAGGGGGGGAGCAGTACTTC
CASIRETGGEQYF
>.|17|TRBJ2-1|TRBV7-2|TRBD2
TGTGCCAGCAGCTTATACTCTAGCGGGAGGGCCGACAATGAGCAGTTCTTC
CASSLYSSGRADNEQFF
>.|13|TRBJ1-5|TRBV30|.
TGTGCCTGGAGTGAACAGAACAATCAGCCCCAGCATTTT
CAWSEQNNQPQHF
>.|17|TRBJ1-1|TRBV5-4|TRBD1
TGTGCCAGCAGCTTGTGGGGGACAGGGGGCTTGAACACTGAAGCTTTCTTT
CASSLWGTGGLNTEAFF
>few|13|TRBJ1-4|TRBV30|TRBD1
TGTGCCTGGGCGGGACAGTTTAGCGAAAAACTGTTTTTT
CAWAGQFSEKLFF
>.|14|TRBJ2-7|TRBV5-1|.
TGCGCCAGCAGCCGTCTCAGCGGGCCCTACGAGCAGTACTTC
CASSRLSGPYEQYF
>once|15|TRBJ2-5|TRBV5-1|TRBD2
TGCGCCAGCAGGGGGGGACTAGCGGGTCAAGAGACCCAGTACTTC
CASRGGLAGQETQYF
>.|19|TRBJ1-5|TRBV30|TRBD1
TGTGCCTGGAGTCCCTGGCGGGACAGACACCTAATTAGCAATCAGCCCCAGCATTTT
CAWSPWRDRHLISNQPQHF
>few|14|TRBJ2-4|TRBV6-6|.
TGTGCCAGCAGTTCAACTCCTGAGGGGGACATTCAGTACTTC
CASSSTPEGDIQYF
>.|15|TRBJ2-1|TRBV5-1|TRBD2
TGCGCCAGCAGCTTCCTAGCGGGAGCGGGGAATGAGCAGTTCTTC
CASSFLAGAGNEQFF
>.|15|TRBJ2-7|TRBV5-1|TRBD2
TGCGCCAGCAGCTTAGGCGAGCGGGAGGGCAACGAGCAGTACTTC
CASSLGEREGNEQYF
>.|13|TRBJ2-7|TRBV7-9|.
TGTGCCAGCAGCCATGAGGGTAGATACGAGCAGTACTTC
CASSHEGRYEQYF